This T cell receptor beta chain was recorded in a study of OX40 agonist ivuxolimab in advanced cancers. TCRdb's copy holds only in-frame clones and misses some; the assay was immunoSEQ multiplex PCR. The sample shows about 86,000 clones, less than 95% of them seen only once. This TCR was recovered from an adult with an advanced solid tumor such as melanoma, head and neck, liver or kidney cancer. The specimen comprised CD4+ or CD8+ T cells sorted from blood, sampled in a trial of the OX40 agonist ivuxolimab.

The CDR3 region is CASSQDRVTGMSANYGYTF. CDR3 sequence (DNA): TGCGCCAGCAGCCAAGACAGGGTTACAGGGATGTCGGCTAACTATGGCTACACCTTC. The chain is built from TRBV4-1 and TRBJ1-2, with a possible D match to TRBD1 (6 bases). Germline-derived CDR1 and CDR2 are MGHRA and YSYEKL. This CDR3 comprises 19 residues. V gave up 0 bases and J gave up 0 bases, with 20 bases separating them.